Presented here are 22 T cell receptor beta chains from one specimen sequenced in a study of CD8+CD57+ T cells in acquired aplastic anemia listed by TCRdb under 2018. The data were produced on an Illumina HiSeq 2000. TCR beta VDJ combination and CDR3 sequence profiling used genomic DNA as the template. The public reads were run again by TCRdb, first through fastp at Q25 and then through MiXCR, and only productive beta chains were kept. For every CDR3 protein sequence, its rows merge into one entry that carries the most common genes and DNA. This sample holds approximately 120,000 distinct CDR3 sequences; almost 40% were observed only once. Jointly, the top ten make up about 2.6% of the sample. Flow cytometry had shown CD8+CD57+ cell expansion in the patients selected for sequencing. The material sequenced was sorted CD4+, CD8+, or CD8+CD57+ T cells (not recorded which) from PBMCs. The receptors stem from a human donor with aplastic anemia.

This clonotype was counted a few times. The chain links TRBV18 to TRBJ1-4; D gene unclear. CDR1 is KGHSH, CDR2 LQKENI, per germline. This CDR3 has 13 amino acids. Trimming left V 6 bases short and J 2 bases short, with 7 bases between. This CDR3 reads CASSTKTNEKLFF. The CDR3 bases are TGTGCCAGCTCGACTAAGACTAATGAAAAACTGTTTTTT.

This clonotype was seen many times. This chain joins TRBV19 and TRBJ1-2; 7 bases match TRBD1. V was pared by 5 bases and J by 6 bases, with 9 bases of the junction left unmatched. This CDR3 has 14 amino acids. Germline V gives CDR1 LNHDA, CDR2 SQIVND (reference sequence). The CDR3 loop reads CASSSRRDSNGYTF. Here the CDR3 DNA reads TGTGCCAGTAGTTCCCGACGGGACAGCAATGGCTACACCTTC.

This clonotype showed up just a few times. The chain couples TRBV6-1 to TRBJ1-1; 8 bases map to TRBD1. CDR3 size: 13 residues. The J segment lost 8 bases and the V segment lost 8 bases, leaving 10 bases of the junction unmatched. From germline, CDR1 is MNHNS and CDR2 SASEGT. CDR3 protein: CASSMQGAAEAFF. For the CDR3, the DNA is TGTGCCAGCTCGATGCAGGGGGCGGCGGAAGCTTTCTTT.

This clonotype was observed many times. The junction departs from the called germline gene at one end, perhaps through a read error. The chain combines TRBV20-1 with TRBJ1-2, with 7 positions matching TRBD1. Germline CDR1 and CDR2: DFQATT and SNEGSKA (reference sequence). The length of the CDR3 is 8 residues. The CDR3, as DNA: TGCAGTGCGACAGGGTACGCCTTC. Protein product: CSATGYAF.

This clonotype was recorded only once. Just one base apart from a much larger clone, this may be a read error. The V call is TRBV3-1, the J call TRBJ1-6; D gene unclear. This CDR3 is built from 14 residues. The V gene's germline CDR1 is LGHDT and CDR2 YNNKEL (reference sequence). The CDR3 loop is CASSQNLNNSPLRF. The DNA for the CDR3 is TGTGCCAGCAGCCAGAACTTGAATAATTCACCCCTCCGCTTT. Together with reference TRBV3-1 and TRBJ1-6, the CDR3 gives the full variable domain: DTAVSQTPKYLVTQMGNDKSIKCEQNLGHDTMYWYKQDSKKFLKIMFSYNNKELIINETVPNRFSPKSPDKAHLNLHINSLELGDSAVYFCASSQNLNNSPLRFGNGTRLTVT.

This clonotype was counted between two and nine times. CDR3 in amino acids: CASSPDGGGYNEQFF. In DNA, the CDR3 is TGTGCCAGCAGCCCTGACGGTGGTGGGTACAATGAGCAGTTCTTC. The chain carries TRBV3-1 and TRBJ2-1; D gene ambiguous. Trimming stripped 4 bases from V and 4 bases from J, with 14 bases between. The CDR3 contains 15 residues. CDR1 LGHDT and CDR2 YNNKEL come from the germline V gene (reference sequence).

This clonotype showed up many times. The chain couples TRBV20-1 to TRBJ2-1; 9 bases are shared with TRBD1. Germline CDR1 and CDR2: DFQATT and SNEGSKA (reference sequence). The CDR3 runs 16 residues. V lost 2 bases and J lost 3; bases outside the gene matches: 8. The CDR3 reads CSARILQGASYNEQFF. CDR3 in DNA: TGCAGTGCTAGAATCCTACAGGGGGCTAGCTACAATGAGCAGTTCTTC.

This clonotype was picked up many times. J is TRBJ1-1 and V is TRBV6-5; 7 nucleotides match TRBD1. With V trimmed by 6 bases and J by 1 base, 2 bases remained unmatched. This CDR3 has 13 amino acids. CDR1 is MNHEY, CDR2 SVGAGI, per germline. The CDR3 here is CASRGQTNTEAFF. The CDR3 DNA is TGTGCCAGCAGGGGACAGACGAACACTGAAGCTTTCTTT.

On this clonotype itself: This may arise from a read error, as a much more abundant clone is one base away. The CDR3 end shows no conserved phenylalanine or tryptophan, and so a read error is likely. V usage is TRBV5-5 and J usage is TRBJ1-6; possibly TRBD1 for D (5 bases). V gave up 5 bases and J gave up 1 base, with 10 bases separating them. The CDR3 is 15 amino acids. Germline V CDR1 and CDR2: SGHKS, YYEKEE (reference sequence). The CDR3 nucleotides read TGTGCCAGCAGTCGCGAGGGGTCCTATAATTCACCCCTCCACCTT. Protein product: CASSREGSYNSPLHL.

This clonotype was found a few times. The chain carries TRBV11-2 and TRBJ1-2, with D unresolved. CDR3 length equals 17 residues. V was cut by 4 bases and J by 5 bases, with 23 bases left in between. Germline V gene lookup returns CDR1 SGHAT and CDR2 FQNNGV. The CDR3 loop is CASSSREFSYTRYGYTF. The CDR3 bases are TGTGCCAGCAGCTCTCGGGAATTCTCCTATACCAGATATGGCTACACCTTC.

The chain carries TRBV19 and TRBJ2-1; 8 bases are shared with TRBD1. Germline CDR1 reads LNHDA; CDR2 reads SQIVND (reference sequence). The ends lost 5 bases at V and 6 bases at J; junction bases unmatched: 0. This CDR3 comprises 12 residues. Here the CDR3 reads CASSDRGNEQFF. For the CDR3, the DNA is TGTGCCAGTAGTGACAGGGGCAATGAGCAGTTCTTC.

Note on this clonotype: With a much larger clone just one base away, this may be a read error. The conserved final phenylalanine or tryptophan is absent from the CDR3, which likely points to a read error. CDR3 coding DNA: TGTGCCAGCAGCTTGGGTGGCGGGGGCAGCTACGAGCAGTACTCC. Residues: CASSLGGGGSYEQYS. The chain has TRBV5-5 and TRBJ2-7, with D perhaps TRBD2 (7 bases). Trimming pared 0 bases from V and 3 bases from J, leaving 13 bases between. Germline V CDR1 and CDR2: SGHKS, YYEKEE (reference sequence). There are 15 residues in the CDR3.

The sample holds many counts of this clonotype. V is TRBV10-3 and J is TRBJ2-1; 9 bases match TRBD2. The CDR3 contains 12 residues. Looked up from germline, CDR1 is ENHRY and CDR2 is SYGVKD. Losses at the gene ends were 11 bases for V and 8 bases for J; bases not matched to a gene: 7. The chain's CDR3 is CASGTSPDEQFF. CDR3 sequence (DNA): TGTGCCTCCGGGACTAGCCCCGATGAGCAGTTCTTC.

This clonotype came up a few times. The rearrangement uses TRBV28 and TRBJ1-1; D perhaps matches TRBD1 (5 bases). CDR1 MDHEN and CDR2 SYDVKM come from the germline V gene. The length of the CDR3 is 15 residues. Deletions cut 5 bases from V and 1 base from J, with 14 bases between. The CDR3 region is CASSPRGTPNTEAFF. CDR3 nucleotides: TGTGCCAGCAGTCCCCGGGGGACCCCGAACACTGAAGCTTTCTTT.

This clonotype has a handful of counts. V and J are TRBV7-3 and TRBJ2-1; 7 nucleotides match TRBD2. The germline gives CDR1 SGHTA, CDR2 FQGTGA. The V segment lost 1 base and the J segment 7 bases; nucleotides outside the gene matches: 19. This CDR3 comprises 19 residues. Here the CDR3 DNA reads TGTGCCAGCAGCTTAAATCCCGTTTCTGGGAGAGCCGGGGGGAATGAGCAGTTCTTC. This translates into CASSLNPVSGRAGGNEQFF.

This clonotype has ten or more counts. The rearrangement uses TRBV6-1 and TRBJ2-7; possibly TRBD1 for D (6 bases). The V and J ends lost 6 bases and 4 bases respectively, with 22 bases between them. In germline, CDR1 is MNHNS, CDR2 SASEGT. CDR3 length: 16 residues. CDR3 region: CASSQGPGHSTYEQYV. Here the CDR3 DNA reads TGTGCCAGCAGCCAGGGGCCGGGACATTCGACTTACGAGCAGTACGTC.

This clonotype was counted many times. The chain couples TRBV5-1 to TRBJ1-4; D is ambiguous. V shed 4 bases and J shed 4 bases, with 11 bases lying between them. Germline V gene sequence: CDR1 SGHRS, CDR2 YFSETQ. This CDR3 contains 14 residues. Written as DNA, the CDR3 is TGCGCCAGCAGCCGGGTGGAGGTTAATGAAAAACTGTTTTTT. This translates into CASSRVEVNEKLFF.

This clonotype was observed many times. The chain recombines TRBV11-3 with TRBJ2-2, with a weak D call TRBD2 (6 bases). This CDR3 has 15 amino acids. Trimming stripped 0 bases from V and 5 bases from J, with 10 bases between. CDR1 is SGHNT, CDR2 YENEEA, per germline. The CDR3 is CASSLEAGRTGELFF. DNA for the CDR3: TGTGCCAGCAGCTTAGAGGCAGGGAGGACCGGGGAGCTGTTTTTT.

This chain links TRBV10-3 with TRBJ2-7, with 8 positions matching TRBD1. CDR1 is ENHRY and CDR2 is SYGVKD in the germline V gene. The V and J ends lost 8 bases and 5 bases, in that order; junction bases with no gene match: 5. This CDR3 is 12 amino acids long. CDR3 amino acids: CAIGTGRDEQYF. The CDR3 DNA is TGTGCCATCGGGACAGGACGGGACGAGCAGTACTTC.

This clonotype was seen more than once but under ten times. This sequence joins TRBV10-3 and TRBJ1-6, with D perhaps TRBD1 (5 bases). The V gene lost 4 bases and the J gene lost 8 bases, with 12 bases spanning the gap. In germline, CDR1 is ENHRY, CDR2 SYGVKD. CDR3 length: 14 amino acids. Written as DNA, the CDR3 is TGTGCCATCAGTGTTGGGGACCTTTATTCACCCCTCCACTTT. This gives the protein CAISVGDLYSPLHF.

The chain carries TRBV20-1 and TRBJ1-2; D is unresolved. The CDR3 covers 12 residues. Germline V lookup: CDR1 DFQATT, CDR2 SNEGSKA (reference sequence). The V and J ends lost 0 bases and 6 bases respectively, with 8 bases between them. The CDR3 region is CSARDTSDGYTF. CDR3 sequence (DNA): TGCAGTGCTAGAGATACCAGCGATGGCTACACCTTC.

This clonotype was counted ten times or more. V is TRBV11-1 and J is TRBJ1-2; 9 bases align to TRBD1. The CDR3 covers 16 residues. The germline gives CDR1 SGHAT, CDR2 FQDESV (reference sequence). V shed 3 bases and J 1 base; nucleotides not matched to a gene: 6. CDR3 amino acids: CASSFTGGVFNYGYTF. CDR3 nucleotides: TGTGCCAGCAGCTTTACAGGGGGCGTCTTTAACTATGGCTACACCTTC.